This T cell receptor (beta chain) was captured by sequencing in a study of glioma-infiltrating T cells. This clonotype was counted between two and nine times. The iRepertoire nested amplicon-rescue multiplex PCR amplified TCR alpha and beta CDR3s from RNA. Each CDR3 protein gets one entry after TCRdb re-called the multiplex PCR reads with MiXCR. The sample has approximately 190,000 distinct CDR3 sequences; 30% to 40% are singletons. Sequencing input: glioma tissue, nonneoplastic brain tissue, or PBMCs (not recorded which). This clonotype was obtained from a human donor with low-grade glioma or glioblastoma, undergoing nonglioma brain surgery, or in good health (not recorded which).

The CDR3 protein is CASSQPGTGVAGELFF. CDR3 sequence (DNA): TGTGCCAGCAGCCAACCCGGGACAGGAGTCGCCGGGGAGCTGTTTTTT. The genes are TRBV7-3 and TRBJ2-2, with 8 bases aligning to TRBD1. V lost 5 bases, J lost 6 bases, and 11 bases stayed unmatched. In germline, CDR1 is SGHTA, CDR2 FQGTGA. This CDR3 region has 16 residues.